Listed below are T cell receptor beta chains from one sample, sequenced in a study of cytomegalovirus exposure and HLA in healthy donors. Assay used: immunoSEQ multiplex PCR; TCRdb lists only in-frame clones, some missing. The sample contains fewer than 100,000 clones, under 75% of which appear only once. Sequencing input: PBMCs. Source of these receptors: a female donor in good health and CMV-seronegative. Each CDR3 is given with its conserved first and last residue. A D gene is named only where the DNA matches it firmly. The size of a clone is reported for some rows only, either as once, few or many, or as a class for expanded clones.

>.|TRBJ1-2|TRBV5-1|.
CASSPRSGVGYGYTF
TGCGCCAGCAGCCCTCGGTCAGGGGTAGGCTATGGCTACACCTTC
>.|TRBJ1-5|TRBV7-3|TRBD1
CASSPGQGQPQHF
TGTGCCAGCAGTCCGGGACAGGGGCAGCCCCAGCATTTT
>.|TRBJ1-2|TRBV5-1|TRBD1
CASSLGQGSGGYTF
TGCGCCAGCAGCTTGGGACAGGGATCCGGCGGCTACACCTTC
>once|TRBJ2-2|TRBV7-6|.
CASSPRTNTGELFF
TGTGCCAGCAGCCCCAGGACGAACACCGGGGAGCTGTTTTTT
>few|TRBJ1-1|TRBV5-6|TRBD1
CASSPRTGIVEAFF
TGTGCCAGCAGCCCTCGGACAGGGATAGTTGAAGCTTTCTTT
>few|TRBJ2-1|TRBV5-1|TRBD1
CASSSQGDYSYNEQFF
TGCGCCAGCAGCTCCCAGGGGGATTACTCCTACAATGAGCAGTTCTTC
>.|TRBJ1-1|TRBV7-2|.
CASLRDKNTEAFF
TGTGCCAGTCTCCGGGACAAGAACACTGAAGCTTTCTTT
>.|TRBJ1-1|TRBV7-8|.
CASSFDSSEAFF
TGTGCCAGCAGCTTTGACAGCTCAGAAGCTTTCTTT
>.|TRBJ1-3|TRBV13|.
CASSSYTTFSGGLGNTIYF
TGTGCCAGCAGCTCCTATACTACCTTCTCGGGAGGCCTTGGAAACACCATATATTTT
>few|TRBJ2-5|TRBV6-5|.
CASSYSGETQYF
TGTGCCAGCAGTTACAGCGGCGAGACCCAGTACTTC
>.|TRBJ1-1|TRBV7-2|.
CASSLHQGREAFF
TGTGCCAGCAGCCTACATCAGGGGAGAGAAGCTTTCTTT
>.|TRBJ1-5|TRBV5-1|.
CASSWSGIPLNQPQHF
TGCGCCAGCAGCTGGTCAGGGATCCCCCTAAATCAGCCCCAGCATTTT
>.|TRBJ1-2|TRBV2|.
CASSEMGRRYGYTF
TGTGCCAGCAGTGAGATGGGGCGACGCTATGGCTACACCTTC
>.|TRBJ1-3|TRBV11-2|.
CASSYLRGGGTGNTIYF
TGTGCCAGCAGCTACCTGCGCGGGGGGGGCACTGGAAACACCATATATTTT
>few|TRBJ1-4|TRBV11-2|.
CASSLDRNPGEGEKLFF
TGTGCCAGCAGCTTAGATCGAAATCCAGGGGAAGGAGAAAAACTGTTTTTT
>.|TRBJ2-5|TRBV27|.
CASGVGGGLIGTQYF
TGTGCCAGCGGCGTCGGTGGAGGGTTGATAGGGACCCAGTACTTC
>.|TRBJ2-2|TRBV27|.
CASRPGGAPDFPGELFF
TGTGCCAGCAGACCCGGAGGGGCCCCGGACTTCCCCGGGGAGCTGTTTTTT
>.|TRBJ1-1|TRBV28|TRBD1
CASSFSGRGEAFF
TGTGCCAGCAGTTTCTCGGGCAGGGGGGAAGCTTTCTTT
>.|TRBJ2-5|TRBV7-6|TRBD1
CASSLGRGRGETQYF
TGTGCCAGCAGCTTAGGCAGGGGGCGAGGGGAGACCCAGTACTTC
>.|TRBJ2-7|TRBV14|.
CASSQDLLYEQYF
TGTGCCAGCAGCCAAGATCTCCTGTACGAGCAGTACTTC
>few|TRBJ2-7|TRBV28|TRBD2
CASSTDSLAGWHYEQYF
TGTGCCAGCAGCACCGACTCGCTAGCGGGGTGGCACTACGAGCAGTACTTC
>.|TRBJ1-6|TRBV7-2|TRBD1
CASSLGGQGSPLHF
TGTGCCAGCAGCTTAGGAGGACAGGGGTCACCCCTCCACTTT
>.|TRBJ2-7|TRBV25-1|TRBD2
CASSPRLASYEQYF
TGTGCCAGCAGTCCAAGACTAGCCTCCTACGAGCAGTACTTC
>.|TRBJ1-1|TRBV5-5|TRBD1
CASSFETGTEPFF
TGTGCCAGCAGCTTCGAGACCGGGACAGAGCCTTTCTTT
>once|TRBJ2-3|TRBV2|TRBD1
CASSEPLRQGSTDTQYF
TGTGCCAGCAGCGAACCGCTTAGACAGGGAAGCACAGATACGCAGTATTTT
>.|TRBJ2-3|TRBV5-1|.
CASRGSSTDTQYF
TGCGCCAGCCGGGGTTCTAGCACAGATACGCAGTATTTT
>few|TRBJ2-7|TRBV4-3|TRBD1
CASSQTPGQGADEQYF
TGCGCCAGCAGCCAAACACCGGGACAGGGGGCCGACGAGCAGTACTTC
>.|TRBJ2-3|TRBV9|.
CASSVEGSRSDTQYF
TGTGCCAGCAGCGTAGAAGGCTCGAGGTCAGATACGCAGTATTTT
>.|TRBJ1-2|TRBV4-1|TRBD1
CASSQGPRRQGATYYGYTF
TGCGCCAGCAGCCAAGGCCCAAGACGACAGGGGGCAACCTACTATGGCTACACCTTC
>once|TRBJ2-6|TRBV28|TRBD1
CASSSHRDREGANVLTF
TGTGCCAGCAGTTCGCACCGGGACAGGGAAGGGGCCAACGTCCTGACTTTC
>.|TRBJ2-1|TRBV19|TRBD1
CASSRQGGGEQFF
TGTGCCAGTAGCAGACAGGGGGGAGGTGAGCAGTTCTTC
>once|TRBJ1-5|TRBV27|TRBD1
CASSTGGNQPQHF
TGTGCCAGCAGTACAGGGGGCAATCAGCCCCAGCATTTT
>.|TRBJ2-3|TRBV7-2|TRBD2
CASSLVGLSGGAQDTQYF
TGTGCCAGCAGCTTAGTGGGCCTTAGCGGGGGGGCGCAAGATACGCAGTATTTT
>.|TRBJ1-2|TRBV14|TRBD1
CASSLTGTGVKGGYTF
TGTGCCAGCAGCTTGACCGGGACAGGGGTAAAGGGTGGCTACACCTTC
>.|TRBJ2-2|TRBV9|TRBD1
CASSATGTGGNPLNTGELFF
TGTGCCAGCAGCGCAACCGGGACAGGGGGAAATCCCTTGAACACCGGGGAGCTGTTTTTT
>.|TRBJ1-2|TRBV6-5|.
CASSYSGEGRNGYTF
TGTGCCAGCAGTTACTCGGGGGAGGGTAGGAATGGCTACACCTTC
>.|TRBJ1-1|TRBV28|.
CASSFRDLTEAFF
TGTGCCAGCAGTTTTCGGGATCTCACTGAAGCTTTCTTT
>.|TRBJ2-2|TRBV4-1|.
CASSQDDGRRELFF
TGCGCCAGCAGCCAAGATGATGGGCGAAGGGAGCTGTTTTTT
>once|TRBJ2-7|TRBV5-1|TRBD1
CASSSTGGAYEQYF
TGCGCCAGCAGCTCTACAGGGGGCGCCTACGAGCAGTACTTC
>.|TRBJ2-5|TRBV10-3|.
CAISDHGEETQYF
TGTGCCATCAGTGACCACGGGGAAGAGACCCAGTACTTC
>.|TRBJ1-2|TRBV7-9|TRBD1
CASSPNGQGLDGYTF
TGTGCCAGCAGCCCCAATGGACAGGGCCTCGATGGCTACACCTTC
>.|TRBJ1-3|TRBV27|TRBD1
CASRMTGGMDTIYF
TGTGCCAGCAGGATGACAGGGGGCATGGACACCATATATTTT
>.|TRBJ2-1|TRBV5-6|.
CASSLITDEQFF
TGTGCCAGCAGCTTGATTACTGATGAGCAGTTCTTC
>.|TRBJ1-4|TRBV30|.
CAWSVGAIEKLFF
TGTGCCTGGAGTGTCGGAGCCATTGAAAAACTGTTTTTT
>.|TRBJ1-5|TRBV27|.
CASNRVSWYQPQHF
TGTGCCAGCAACCGGGTTTCTTGGTATCAGCCCCAGCATTTT
>.|TRBJ2-7|TRBV28|.
CASIMEGGYEQYF
TGTGCCAGCATCATGGAGGGAGGCTACGAGCAGTACTTC
>once|TRBJ2-1|TRBV28|TRBD1
CATYRGTGKNEQFF
TGTGCCACCTACCGGGGGACAGGTAAAAATGAGCAGTTCTTC
>few|TRBJ1-1|TRBV7-6|.
CASGGESGVMNTEAFF
TGTGCCAGCGGGGGGGAATCGGGGGTTATGAACACTGAAGCTTTCTTT
>.|TRBJ2-7|TRBV5-6|.
CASSSLTEQYF
TGTGCCAGCAGCTCTTTGACAGAGCAGTACTTC
>.|TRBJ2-7|TRBV23-1|.
CASSQSGSSGEQYF
TGCGCCAGCAGTCAGTCGGGGTCCTCTGGCGAGCAGTACTTC
>few|TRBJ2-5|TRBV7-2|TRBD2
CASSLGPGGGQETQYF
TGTGCCAGCAGCTTAGGCCCCGGGGGGGGGCAAGAGACCCAGTACTTC
>.|TRBJ2-6|TRBV4-3|TRBD1
CASSQGDRGSGANVLTF
TGCGCCAGCAGCCAGGGGGACAGGGGGTCTGGGGCCAACGTCCTGACTTTC
>.|TRBJ2-7|TRBV6-1|TRBD1
CATARTGGYEQYF
TGTGCCACAGCTCGGACAGGGGGCTACGAGCAGTACTTC
>once|TRBJ2-7|TRBV28|TRBD2
CASSFPSGSKGEQYF
TGTGCCAGCAGTTTCCCTAGCGGGAGTAAAGGCGAGCAGTACTTC
>.|TRBJ1-1|TRBV18|.
CASSLLVNTEAFF
TGTGCCAGCTCACTCCTCGTGAACACTGAAGCTTTCTTT
>few|TRBJ1-1|TRBV4-3|.
CASSHGRDTEAFF
TGCGCCAGCAGCCACGGGAGGGACACTGAAGCTTTCTTT
>.|TRBJ2-1|TRBV7-8|.
CASSLAEQGTQFF
TGTGCCAGCAGCTTAGCTGAGCAGGGAACCCAGTTCTTC